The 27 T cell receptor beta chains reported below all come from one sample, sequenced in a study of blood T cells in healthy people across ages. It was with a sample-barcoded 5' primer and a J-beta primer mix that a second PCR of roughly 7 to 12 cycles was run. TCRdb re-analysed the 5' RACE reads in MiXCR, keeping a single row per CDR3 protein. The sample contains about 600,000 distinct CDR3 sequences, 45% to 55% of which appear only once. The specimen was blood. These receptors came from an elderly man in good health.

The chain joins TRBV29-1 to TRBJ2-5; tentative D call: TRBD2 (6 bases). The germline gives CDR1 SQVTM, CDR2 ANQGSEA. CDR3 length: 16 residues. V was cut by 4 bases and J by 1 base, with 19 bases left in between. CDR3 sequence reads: CSVGFGGRPVQETQYF. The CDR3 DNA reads TGCAGCGTTGGGTTCGGGGGTAGGCCTGTCCAAGAGACCCAGTACTTC.

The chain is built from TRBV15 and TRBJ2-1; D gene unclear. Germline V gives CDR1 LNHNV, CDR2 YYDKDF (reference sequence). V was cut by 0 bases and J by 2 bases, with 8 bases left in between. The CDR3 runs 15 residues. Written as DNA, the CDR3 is TGTGCCACCAGCAGAGACCCGGGCACCTACAATGAGCAGTTCTTC. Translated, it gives CATSRDPGTYNEQFF.

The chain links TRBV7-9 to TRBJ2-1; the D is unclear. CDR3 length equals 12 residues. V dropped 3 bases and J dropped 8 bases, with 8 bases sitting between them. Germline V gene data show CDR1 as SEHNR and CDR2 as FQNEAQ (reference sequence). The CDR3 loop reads CASSFLRYEQFF. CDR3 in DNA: TGTGCCAGCAGCTTCCTACGGTATGAGCAGTTCTTC.

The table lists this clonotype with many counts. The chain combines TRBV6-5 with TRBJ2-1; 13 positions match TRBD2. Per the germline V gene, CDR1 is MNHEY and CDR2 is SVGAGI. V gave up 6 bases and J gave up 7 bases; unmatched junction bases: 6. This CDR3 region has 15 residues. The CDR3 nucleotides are TGTGCCAGCAGCTTACTAGCGGGAGGGCCGAATGAGCAGTTCTTC. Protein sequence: CASSLLAGGPNEQFF.

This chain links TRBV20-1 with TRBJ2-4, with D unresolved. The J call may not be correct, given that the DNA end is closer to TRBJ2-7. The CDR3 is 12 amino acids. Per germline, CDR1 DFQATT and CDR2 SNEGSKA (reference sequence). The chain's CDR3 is CSVATGTYEQYF. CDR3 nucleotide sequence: TGCAGTGTCGCGACGGGCACCTACGAGCAGTACTTC.

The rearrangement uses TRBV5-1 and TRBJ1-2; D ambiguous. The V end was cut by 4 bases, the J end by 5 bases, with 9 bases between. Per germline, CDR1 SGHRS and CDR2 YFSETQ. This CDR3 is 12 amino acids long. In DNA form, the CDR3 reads TGCGCCAGCAGCCCCGGGCAGTATGGCTACACCTTC. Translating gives CASSPGQYGYTF.

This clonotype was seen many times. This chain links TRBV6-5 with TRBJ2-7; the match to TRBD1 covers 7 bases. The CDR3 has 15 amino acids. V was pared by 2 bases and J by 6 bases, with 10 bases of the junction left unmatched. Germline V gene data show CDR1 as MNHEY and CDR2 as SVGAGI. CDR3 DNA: TGTGCCAGCAGTTACGACAGGGATCTTGAGGCCGAGCAGTACTTC. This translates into CASSYDRDLEAEQYF.

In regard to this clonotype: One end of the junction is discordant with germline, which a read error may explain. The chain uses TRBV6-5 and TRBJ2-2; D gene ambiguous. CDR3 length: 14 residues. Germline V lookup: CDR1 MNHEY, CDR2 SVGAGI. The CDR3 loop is CAGSYYRNTGELFF. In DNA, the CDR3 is TGTGCCGGCAGTTACTATAGGAACACCGGGGAGCTGTTTTTT.

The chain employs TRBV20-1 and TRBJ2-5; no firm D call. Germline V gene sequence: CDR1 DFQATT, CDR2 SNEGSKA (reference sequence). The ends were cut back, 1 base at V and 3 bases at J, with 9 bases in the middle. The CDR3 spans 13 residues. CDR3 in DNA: TGCAGTGCTAGAGTGGTTCCGGAAGAGACCCAGTACTTC. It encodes CSARVVPEETQYF.

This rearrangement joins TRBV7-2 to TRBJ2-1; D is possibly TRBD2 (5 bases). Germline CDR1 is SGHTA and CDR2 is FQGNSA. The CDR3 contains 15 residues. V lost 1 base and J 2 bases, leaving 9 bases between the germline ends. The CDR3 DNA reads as TGTGCCAGCAGCTTAGACGGGGAACCCTACAATGAGCAGTTCTTC. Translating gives CASSLDGEPYNEQFF. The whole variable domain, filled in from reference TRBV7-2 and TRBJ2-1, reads GAGVSQSPSNKVTEKGKDVELRCDPISGHTALYWYRQSLGQGLEFLIYFQGNSAPDKSGLPSDRFSAERTGGSVSTLTIQRTQQEDSAVYLCASSLDGEPYNEQFFGPGTRLTVL.

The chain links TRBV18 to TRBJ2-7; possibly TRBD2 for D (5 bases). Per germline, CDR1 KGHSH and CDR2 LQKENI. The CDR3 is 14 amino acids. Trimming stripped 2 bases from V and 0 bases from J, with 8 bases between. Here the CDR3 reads CASSPEGGSYEQYF. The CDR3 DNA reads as TGTGCCAGCTCACCAGAGGGCGGCTCCTACGAGCAGTACTTC.

The CDR3 nucleotides read TGTGCCAGCAGCCTTTATACCCTCGCAGAAGATACGCAGTATTTT. Its translation: CASSLYTLAEDTQYF. This chain uses TRBV7-3 with TRBJ2-3; D is unclear. The CDR3 runs 15 residues. Germline V gene lookup returns CDR1 SGHTA and CDR2 FQGTGA. Trimming cost V 5 bases and J 5 bases, with 17 bases left between them.

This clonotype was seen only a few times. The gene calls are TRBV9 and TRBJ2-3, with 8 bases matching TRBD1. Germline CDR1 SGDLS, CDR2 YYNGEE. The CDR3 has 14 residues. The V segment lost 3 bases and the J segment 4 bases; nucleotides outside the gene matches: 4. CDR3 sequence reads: CASSADRVSDTQYF. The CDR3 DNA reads TGTGCCAGCAGCGCGGACAGGGTGTCAGATACGCAGTATTTT.

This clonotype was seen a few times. The CDR3 region is CATSNIVMNEQFF. CDR3 sequence (DNA): TGTGCCACCAGCAATATCGTAATGAATGAGCAGTTCTTC. This rearrangement joins TRBV15 to TRBJ2-1; D not resolved. Per germline, CDR1 LNHNV and CDR2 YYDKDF (reference sequence). Trimming stripped 4 bases from V and 7 bases from J, with 11 bases between. The CDR3 covers 13 residues.

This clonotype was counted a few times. CDR3 in DNA: TGTGCCAGCAGCTCGACTAGCGGCACAGATACGCAGTATTTT. Translation gives CASSSTSGTDTQYF. The chain employs TRBV7-2 and TRBJ2-3; 8 bases align to TRBD2. CDR3 length equals 14 residues. J lost 1 base, V lost 4 bases, and 1 base had no gene match. CDR1 is SGHTA, CDR2 FQGNSA, per germline.

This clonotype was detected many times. CDR3 DNA: TGTGCCAGCAGTTACCCCTCCGGACAGGGCTACGAGCAGTACTTC. It codes for CASSYPSGQGYEQYF. The V and J genes are TRBV6-6 and TRBJ2-7; 8 bases agree with TRBD1. Germline-derived CDR1 and CDR2 are MNHNY and SVGAGI (reference sequence). The CDR3 spans 15 residues. The ends lost 2 bases at V and 3 bases at J; junction bases unmatched: 6.

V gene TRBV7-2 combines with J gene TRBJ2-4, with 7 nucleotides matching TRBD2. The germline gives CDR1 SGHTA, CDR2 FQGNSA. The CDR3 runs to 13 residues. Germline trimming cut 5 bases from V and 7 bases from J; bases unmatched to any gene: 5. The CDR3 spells CASSGGGRNIQYF. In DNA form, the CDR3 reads TGTGCCAGCAGCGGGGGGGGGAGGAACATTCAGTACTTC.

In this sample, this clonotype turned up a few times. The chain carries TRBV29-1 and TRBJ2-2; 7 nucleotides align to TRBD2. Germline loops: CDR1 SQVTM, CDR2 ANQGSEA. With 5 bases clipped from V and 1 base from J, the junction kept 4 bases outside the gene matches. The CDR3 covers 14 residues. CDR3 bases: TGCAGCGTTCACCCTAGCGGGAACACCGGGGAGCTGTTTTTT. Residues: CSVHPSGNTGELFF.

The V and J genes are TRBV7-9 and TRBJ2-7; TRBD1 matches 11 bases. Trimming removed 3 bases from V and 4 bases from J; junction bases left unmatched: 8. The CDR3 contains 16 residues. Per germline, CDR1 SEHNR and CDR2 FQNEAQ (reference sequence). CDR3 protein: CASSFRGQGASYEQYF. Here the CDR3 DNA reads TGTGCCAGCAGCTTCCGCGGACAGGGGGCTTCGTACGAGCAGTACTTC.

In DNA form, the CDR3 reads TGTGCCAGCAGCTTAGAGGACAGGGATTACGAGCAGTACTTC. Translation: CASSLEDRDYEQYF. The rearrangement joins TRBV7-6 to TRBJ2-7, with 8 bases that match TRBD1. The CDR3 runs to 14 residues. With V trimmed by 1 base and J by 4 bases, 3 bases remained unmatched. From germline, CDR1 is SGHVS and CDR2 FNYEAQ.

The DNA of the CDR3 is TGTGCCAGCAGCTTAGTCGTACGTGGGGAGCTGTTTTTT. This translates into CASSLVVRGELFF. The chain links TRBV7-9 to TRBJ2-2; D is unresolved. V shed 1 base and J shed 8 bases, with 8 bases lying between them. The CDR3 length is 13 residues. CDR1 is SEHNR and CDR2 is FQNEAQ in the germline V gene (reference sequence).

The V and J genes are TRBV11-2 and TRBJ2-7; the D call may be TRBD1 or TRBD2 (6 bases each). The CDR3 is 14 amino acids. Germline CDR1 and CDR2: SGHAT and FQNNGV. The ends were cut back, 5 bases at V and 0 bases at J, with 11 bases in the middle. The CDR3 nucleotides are TGTGCCAGCAGCGGGGGGCGAGGCTCCTACGAGCAGTACTTC. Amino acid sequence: CASSGGRGSYEQYF.

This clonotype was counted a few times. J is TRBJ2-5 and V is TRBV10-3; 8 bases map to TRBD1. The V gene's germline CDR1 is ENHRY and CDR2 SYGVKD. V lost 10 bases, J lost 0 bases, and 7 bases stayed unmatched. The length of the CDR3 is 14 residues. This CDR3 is CATGTGGYQETQYF. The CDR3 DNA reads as TGTGCCACTGGGACAGGAGGGTACCAAGAGACCCAGTACTTC.

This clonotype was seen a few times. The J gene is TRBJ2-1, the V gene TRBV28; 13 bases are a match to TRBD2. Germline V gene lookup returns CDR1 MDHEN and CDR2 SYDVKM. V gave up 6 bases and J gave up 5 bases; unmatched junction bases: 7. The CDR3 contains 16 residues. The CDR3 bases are TGTGCCAGCAGCCGGACTAGCGGGAGTGTGAACAATGAGCAGTTCTTC. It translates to CASSRTSGSVNNEQFF. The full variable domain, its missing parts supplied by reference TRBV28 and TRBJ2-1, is DVKVTQSSRYLVKRTGEKVFLECVQDMDHENMFWYRQDPGLGLRLIYFSYDVKMKEKGDIPEGYSVSREKKERFSLILESASTNQTSMYLCASSRTSGSVNNEQFFGPGTRLTVL.

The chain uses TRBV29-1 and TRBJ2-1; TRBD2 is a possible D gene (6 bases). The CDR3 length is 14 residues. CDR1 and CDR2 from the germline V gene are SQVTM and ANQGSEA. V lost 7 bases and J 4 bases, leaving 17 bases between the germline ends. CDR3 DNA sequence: TGCAGCGGGGCCCGGGAGCGGACGTACAATGAGCAGTTCTTC. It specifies CSGARERTYNEQFF.

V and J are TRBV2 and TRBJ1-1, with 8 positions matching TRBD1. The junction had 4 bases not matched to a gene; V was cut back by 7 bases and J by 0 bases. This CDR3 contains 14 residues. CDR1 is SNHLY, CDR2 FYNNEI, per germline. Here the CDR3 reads CASNHRGVNTEAFF. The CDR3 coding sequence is TGTGCCAGCAACCACAGGGGGGTGAACACTGAAGCTTTCTTT.

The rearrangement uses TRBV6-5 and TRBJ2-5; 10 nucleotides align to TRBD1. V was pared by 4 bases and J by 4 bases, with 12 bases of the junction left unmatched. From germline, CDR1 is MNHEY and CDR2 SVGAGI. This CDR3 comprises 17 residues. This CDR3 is CASSSTLGQGERETQYF. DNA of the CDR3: TGTGCCAGCAGTTCCACCCTAGGACAGGGGGAGAGAGAGACCCAGTACTTC.